These 19 T cell receptor beta chains were sequenced from one sample in a study of T cell repertoires in cytomegalovirus infection. TCRdb reprocessed the reads via MiXCR and lists one record per CDR3 protein. This sample yields roughly 500,000 distinct CDR3 sequences, of which about 17% are seen a single time; approximately 24% belongs to the top ten. The sequenced material came from CD8+ T cells from PBMCs. The receptors here all came from a human donor in good health (CMV status not recorded). Some clones in this sample may be carry-over from other donors' samples.

This chain connects TRBV20-1 to TRBJ1-2; D call uncertain. Germline CDR1 reads DFQATT; CDR2 reads SNEGSKA (reference sequence). With 4 bases removed from V and 1 base from J, the gap between germline ends came to 10 bases. The CDR3 spans 13 residues. In nucleotides, the CDR3 is TGCAGTGCTAAGGGCAGGATTAACTATGGCTACACCTTC. Encoded protein: CSAKGRINYGYTF.

This clonotype was seen at least ten times. The chain links TRBV12-3 or TRBV12-4 to TRBJ1-2; 8 positions match TRBD1. The CDR3 spans 13 residues. After removal of 5 bases from V and 7 bases from J, the junction contained 6 bases not matched to a gene. In DNA, the CDR3 is TGTGCCAGCAGTCAGGGACAGGCGCGTGGCTACACCTTC. Translated: CASSQGQARGYTF.

This clonotype was picked up a small number of times. The chain recombines TRBV6-1 with TRBJ2-2; 8 nucleotides match TRBD1. The CDR3 is made up of 16 amino acids. V trimming: 3 bases; J trimming: 1 base; junction bases outside the gene matches: 4. From germline, CDR1 is MNHNS and CDR2 SASEGT. The CDR3 loop reads CASSDHRGMNTGELFF. The CDR3 DNA sequence: TGTGCCAGCAGTGATCACAGGGGGATGAACACCGGGGAGCTGTTTTTT.

The chain carries TRBV6-5 and TRBJ1-2; maybe TRBD1 (5 bases). This CDR3 spans 16 amino acids. Germline CDR1 and CDR2: MNHEY and SVGAGI. V shed 5 bases and J shed 3 bases, with 19 bases lying between them. The CDR3 sequence: CASSTDGGDNDYGYTF. In DNA form, the CDR3 reads TGTGCCAGCAGTACCGACGGAGGGGATAATGACTATGGCTACACCTTC.

This clonotype has more than one count but fewer than ten. The V call is TRBV6-1, the J call TRBJ2-1; TRBD2 is a possible D gene (5 bases). CDR3 length equals 15 residues. CDR1 is MNHNS and CDR2 is SASEGT in the germline V gene. With 1 base removed from V and 10 bases from J, the gap between germline ends came to 17 bases. CDR3 coding DNA: TGTGCCAGCAGTGAAGTATCGGGGAGAGCGAGGGAGCAGTTCTTC. Protein product: CASSEVSGRAREQFF.

V and J are TRBV5-1 and TRBJ2-2; 8 nucleotides agree with TRBD2. After removal of 2 bases from V and 6 bases from J, the junction contained 6 bases not matched to a gene. Germline V gives CDR1 SGHRS, CDR2 YFSETQ. This CDR3 spans 15 amino acids. DNA of the CDR3: TGCGCCAGCAGCTTACAGCGGGAGAGTCCCGGGGAGCTGTTTTTT. This sequence encodes CASSLQRESPGELFF.

This clonotype was found many times. The J gene is TRBJ2-1, the V gene TRBV7-9; TRBD2 matches 9 bases. The V gene's germline CDR1 is SEHNR and CDR2 FQNEAQ (reference sequence). V dropped 5 bases and J dropped 4; count of bases not matched to a gene: 6. This CDR3 is built from 15 residues. The CDR3 is CASSRLAGAYNEQFF. CDR3 nucleotide sequence: TGTGCCAGCAGCCGATTAGCGGGAGCATACAATGAGCAGTTCTTC.

This clonotype was counted a few times. This chain connects TRBV27 to TRBJ2-2; D might be TRBD1 (5 bases). The CDR3 extends over 17 amino acids. V dropped 5 bases and J dropped 0 bases, with 16 bases sitting between them. Per the germline V gene, CDR1 is MNHEY and CDR2 is SMNVEV (reference sequence). Here the CDR3 DNA reads TGTGCCAGCAGTCCAACGACAGAACTCGCGAACACCGGGGAGCTGTTTTTT. It yields the protein CASSPTTELANTGELFF.

The V call is TRBV27, the J call TRBJ2-7; D may be TRBD1 or TRBD2 (5 bases each). V lost 6 bases, J lost 4 bases, and 16 bases lay in between. CDR1 and CDR2 from the germline V gene are MNHEY and SMNVEV (reference sequence). There are 14 residues in the CDR3. The CDR3 bases are TGTGCCAGCAGCCCAGGGCAGGGAGAGTACGAGCAGTACTTC. Residues: CASSPGQGEYEQYF.

This clonotype was seen ten or more times. V and J are TRBV7-9 and TRBJ1-1, with D unresolved. The CDR3 is 11 amino acids. V was pared by 1 base and J by 10 bases, with 7 bases between. In germline, CDR1 is SEHNR, CDR2 FQNEAQ (reference sequence). The CDR3 reads CASSLEWLAFF. In DNA, the CDR3 is TGTGCCAGCAGCTTAGAATGGCTAGCTTTCTTT.

This clonotype was counted only a few times. This chain joins TRBV20-1 and TRBJ2-1; 10 bases are shared with TRBD2. Looked up from germline, CDR1 is DFQATT and CDR2 is SNEGSKA (reference sequence). With 5 bases clipped from V and 4 bases from J, the junction kept 14 bases outside the gene matches. The CDR3 is 17 residues long. The CDR3 spells CSADQYTGTSVYNEQFF. The DNA of the CDR3 is TGCAGTGCTGATCAATATACCGGGACTAGCGTATACAATGAGCAGTTCTTC.

This clonotype was detected many times. The chain uses TRBV10-3 and TRBJ2-1, with 7 bases identical to TRBD2. Unmatched junction bases numbered 18, after V lost 10 bases and J lost 0 bases. In germline, CDR1 is ENHRY, CDR2 SYGVKD. The CDR3 totals 18 residues. The DNA of the CDR3 is TGTGCCACCGAGGGGTGGGGGGGGTCAAGAGACTCCTACAATGAGCAGTTCTTC. Residues: CATEGWGGSRDSYNEQFF.

The chain employs TRBV2 and TRBJ1-5, with D unclear. Trimming left V 3 bases short and J 1 base short, with 10 bases between. CDR1 is SNHLY and CDR2 is FYNNEI in the germline V gene. The CDR3 loop spans 15 amino acids. The CDR3 sequence is CASSERRGSNQPQHF. The DNA of the CDR3 is TGTGCCAGCAGTGAGAGGCGGGGAAGCAATCAGCCCCAGCATTTT.

This clonotype was detected ten times or more. The chain is built from TRBV6-5 and TRBJ2-3; 10 bases are a match to TRBD1. V lost 5 bases and J lost 6; bases outside the gene matches: 5. Germline loops: CDR1 MNHEY, CDR2 SVGAGI. The CDR3 extends over 14 amino acids. CDR3 DNA sequence: TGTGCCAGCAGTCCGGGACAGGGGTGGGATACGCAGTATTTT. This translates into CASSPGQGWDTQYF.

This clonotype has at least ten counts. The V and J genes are TRBV7-6 and TRBJ2-1; possibly TRBD2 for D (6 bases). This CDR3 is built from 15 residues. The V and J ends lost 1 base and 2 bases respectively, with 9 bases between them. The germline V gene encodes CDR1 SGHVS and CDR2 FNYEAQ. The DNA of the CDR3 is TGTGCCAGCAGCTTAGACGGGAGCCCCTACAATGAGCAGTTCTTC. It translates to CASSLDGSPYNEQFF.

This clonotype was recorded at least ten times. The rearrangement uses TRBV6-1 and TRBJ2-2; D possibly corresponds to TRBD2 (6 bases). Trimming pared 2 bases from V and 0 bases from J, leaving 7 bases between. Germline V gene data show CDR1 as MNHNS and CDR2 as SASEGT. The CDR3 contains 15 residues. CDR3 sequence reads: CASSERRANTGELFF. CDR3 coding DNA: TGTGCCAGCAGTGAACGGAGGGCGAACACCGGGGAGCTGTTTTTT.

The chain uses TRBV20-1 and TRBJ2-1; 8 nucleotides match TRBD1. V was pared by 1 base and J by 4 bases, with 6 bases of the junction left unmatched. In germline, CDR1 is DFQATT, CDR2 SNEGSKA (reference sequence). The CDR3 contains 15 residues. Here the CDR3 DNA reads TGCAGTGCTAGAGCTCAGGGGGCGGGTTACAATGAGCAGTTCTTC. Protein: CSARAQGAGYNEQFF.

The table lists this clonotype with a few counts. V is TRBV2 and J is TRBJ2-1, with D perhaps matching TRBD2 (5 bases). V was trimmed by 1 base and J by 7 bases, leaving 11 bases between them. Germline V gives CDR1 SNHLY, CDR2 FYNNEI. The CDR3 totals 14 residues. DNA of the CDR3: TGTGCCAGCAGTGAAGGTAGCGAGGAGAATGAGCAGTTCTTC. This gives the protein CASSEGSEENEQFF.

This clonotype was detected only a few times. The chain couples TRBV28 to TRBJ2-7, with D hard to call. This CDR3 contains 13 residues. Germline V gene data show CDR1 as MDHEN and CDR2 as SYDVKM. Trimming stripped 5 bases from V and 7 bases from J, with 15 bases between. CDR3 in DNA: TGTGCCAGCAGTCTTCAAGGGCTGTGGGAGCAGTACTTC. The encoded protein is CASSLQGLWEQYF.